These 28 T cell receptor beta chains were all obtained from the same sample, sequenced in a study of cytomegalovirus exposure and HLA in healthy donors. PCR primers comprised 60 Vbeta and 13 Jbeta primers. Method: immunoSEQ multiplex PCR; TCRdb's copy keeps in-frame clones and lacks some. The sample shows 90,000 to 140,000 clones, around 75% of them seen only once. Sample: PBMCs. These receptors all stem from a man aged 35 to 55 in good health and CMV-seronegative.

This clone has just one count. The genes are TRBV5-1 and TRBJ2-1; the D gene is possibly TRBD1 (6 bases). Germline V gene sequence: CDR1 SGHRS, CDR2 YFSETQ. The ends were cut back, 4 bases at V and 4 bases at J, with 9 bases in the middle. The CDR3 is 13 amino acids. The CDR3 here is CASSGRGYNEQFF. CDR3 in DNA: TGCGCCAGCAGCGGCAGGGGTTACAATGAGCAGTTCTTC. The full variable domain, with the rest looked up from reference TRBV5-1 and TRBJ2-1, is KAGVTQTPRYLIKTRGQQVTLSCSPISGHRSVSWYQQTPGQGLQFLFEYFSETQRNKGNFPGRFSGRQFSNSRSEMNVSTLELGDSALYLCASSGRGYNEQFFGPGTRLTVL.

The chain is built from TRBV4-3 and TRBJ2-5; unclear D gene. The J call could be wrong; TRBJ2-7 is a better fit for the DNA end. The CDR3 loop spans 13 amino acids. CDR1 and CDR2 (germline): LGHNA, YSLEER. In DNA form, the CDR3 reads TGCGCCAGCAGCCAAGTACCGGGTTACGAGCAGTACTTC. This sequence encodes CASSQVPGYEQYF.

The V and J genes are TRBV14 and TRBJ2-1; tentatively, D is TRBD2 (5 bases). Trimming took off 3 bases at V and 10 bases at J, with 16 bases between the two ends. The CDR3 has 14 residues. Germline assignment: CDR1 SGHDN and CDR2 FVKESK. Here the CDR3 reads CASSQGSESSEQFF. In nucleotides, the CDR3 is TGTGCCAGCAGCCAGGGTAGCGAGTCGTCCGAGCAGTTCTTC.

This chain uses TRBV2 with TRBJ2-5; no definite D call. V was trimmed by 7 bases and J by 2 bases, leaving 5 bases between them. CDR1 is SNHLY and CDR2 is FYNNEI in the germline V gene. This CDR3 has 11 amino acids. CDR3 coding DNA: TGTGCCAGCACGTTTCAAGAGACCCAGTACTTC. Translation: CASTFQETQYF.

The DNA for the CDR3 is TGCGCCAGCAGCCGGCACAGGGGTTCGAACACTGAAGCTTTCTTT. Its protein product is CASSRHRGSNTEAFF. J is TRBJ1-1 and V is TRBV4-1; 7 bases line up with TRBD1. Losses at the gene ends were 4 bases for V and 1 base for J; bases not matched to a gene: 6. This CDR3 spans 15 amino acids. Germline V lookup: CDR1 MGHRA, CDR2 YSYEKL.

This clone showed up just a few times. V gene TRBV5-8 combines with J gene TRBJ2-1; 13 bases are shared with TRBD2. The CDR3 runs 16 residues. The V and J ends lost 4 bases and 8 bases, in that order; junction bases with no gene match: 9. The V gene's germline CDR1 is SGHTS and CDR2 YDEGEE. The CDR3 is CASSPAGTSGMDEQFF. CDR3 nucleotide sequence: TGTGCCAGCAGCCCGGCGGGGACTAGCGGGATGGATGAGCAGTTCTTC.

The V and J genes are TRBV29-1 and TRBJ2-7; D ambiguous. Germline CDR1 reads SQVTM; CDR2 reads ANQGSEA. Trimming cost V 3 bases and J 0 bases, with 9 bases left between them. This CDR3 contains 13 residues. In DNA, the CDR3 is TGCAGCGTTGATCTGCCGAGCTCCTACGAGCAGTACTTC. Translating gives CSVDLPSSYEQYF.

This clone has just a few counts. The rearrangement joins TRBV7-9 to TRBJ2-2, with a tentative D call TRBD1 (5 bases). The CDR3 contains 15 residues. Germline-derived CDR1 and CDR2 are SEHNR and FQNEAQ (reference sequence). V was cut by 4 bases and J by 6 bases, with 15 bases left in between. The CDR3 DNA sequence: TGTGCCAGCAGCTCAGAAGGTTGGGGCCCCGGGGAGCTGTTTTTT. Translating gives CASSSEGWGPGELFF.

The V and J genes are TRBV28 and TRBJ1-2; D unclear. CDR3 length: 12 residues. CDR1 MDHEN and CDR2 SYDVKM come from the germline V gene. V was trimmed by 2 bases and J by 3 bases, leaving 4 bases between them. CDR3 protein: CASSLTYYGYTF. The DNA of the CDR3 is TGTGCCAGCAGTTTAACATACTATGGCTACACCTTC.

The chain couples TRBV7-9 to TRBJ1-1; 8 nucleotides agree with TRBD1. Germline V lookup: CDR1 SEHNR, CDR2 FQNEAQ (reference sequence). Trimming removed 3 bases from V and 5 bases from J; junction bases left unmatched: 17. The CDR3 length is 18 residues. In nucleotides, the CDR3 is TGTGCCAGCAGCTTCAAGTCGGGACAGGTCAACCCGGGAACTGAAGCTTTCTTT. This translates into CASSFKSGQVNPGTEAFF.

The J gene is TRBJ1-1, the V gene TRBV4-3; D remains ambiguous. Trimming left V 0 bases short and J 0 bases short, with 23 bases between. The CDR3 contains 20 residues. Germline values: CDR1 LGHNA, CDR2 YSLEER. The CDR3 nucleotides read TGCGCCAGCAGCCAAGACGTTCCAGCCGTCCGCAGGTGGGTGAACACTGAAGCTTTCTTT. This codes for CASSQDVPAVRRWVNTEAFF.

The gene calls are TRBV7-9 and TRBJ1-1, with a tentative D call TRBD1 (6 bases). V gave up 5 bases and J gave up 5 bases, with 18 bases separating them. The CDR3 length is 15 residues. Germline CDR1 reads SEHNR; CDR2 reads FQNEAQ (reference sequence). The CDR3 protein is CASSPGVGARTEAFF. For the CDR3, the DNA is TGTGCCAGCAGCCCAGGCGTGGGGGCGCGAACTGAAGCTTTCTTT. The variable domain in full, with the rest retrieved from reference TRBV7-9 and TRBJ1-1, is DTGVSQNPRHKITKRGQNVTFRCDPISEHNRLYWYRQTLGQGPEFLTYFQNEAQLEKSRLLSDRFSAERPKGSFSTLEIQRTEQGDSAMYLCASSPGVGARTEAFFGQGTRLTVV.

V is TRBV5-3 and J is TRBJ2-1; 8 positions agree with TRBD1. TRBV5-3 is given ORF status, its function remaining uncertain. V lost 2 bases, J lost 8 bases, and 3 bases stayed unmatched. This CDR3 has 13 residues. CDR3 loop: CARSFDRGHEQFF. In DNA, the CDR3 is TGTGCCAGAAGCTTCGACAGGGGTCATGAGCAGTTCTTC.

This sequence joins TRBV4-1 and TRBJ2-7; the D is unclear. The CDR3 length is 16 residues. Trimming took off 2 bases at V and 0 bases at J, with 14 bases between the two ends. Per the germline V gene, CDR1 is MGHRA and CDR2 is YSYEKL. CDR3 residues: CASSQTPADSSYEQYF. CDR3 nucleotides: TGCGCCAGCAGCCAAACCCCGGCGGATAGCTCCTACGAGCAGTACTTC.

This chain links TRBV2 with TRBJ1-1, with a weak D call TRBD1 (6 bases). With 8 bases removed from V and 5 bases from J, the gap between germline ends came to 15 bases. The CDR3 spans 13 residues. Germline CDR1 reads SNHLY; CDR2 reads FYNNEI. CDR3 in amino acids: CASQIQGGTEAFF. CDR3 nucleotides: TGTGCCAGCCAAATACAGGGAGGGACTGAAGCTTTCTTT.

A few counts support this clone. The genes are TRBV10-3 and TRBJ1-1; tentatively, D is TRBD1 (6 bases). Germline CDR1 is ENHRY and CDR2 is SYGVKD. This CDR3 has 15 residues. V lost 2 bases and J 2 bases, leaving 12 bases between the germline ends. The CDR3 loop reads CAISEADRPNTEAFF. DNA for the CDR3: TGTGCCATCAGTGAGGCAGACAGGCCCAACACTGAAGCTTTCTTT.

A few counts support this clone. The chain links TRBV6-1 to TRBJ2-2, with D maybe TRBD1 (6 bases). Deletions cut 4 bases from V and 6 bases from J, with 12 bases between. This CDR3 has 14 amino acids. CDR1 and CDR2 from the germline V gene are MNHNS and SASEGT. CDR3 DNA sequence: TGTGCCAGCAGTGGAATACAGGGTTCCGGGGAGCTGTTTTTT. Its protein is CASSGIQGSGELFF.

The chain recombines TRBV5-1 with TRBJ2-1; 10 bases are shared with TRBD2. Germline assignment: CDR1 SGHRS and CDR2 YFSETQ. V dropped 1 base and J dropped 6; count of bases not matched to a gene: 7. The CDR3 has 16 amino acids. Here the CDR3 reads CASSLPSSGGGNEQFF. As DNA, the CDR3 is TGCGCCAGCAGCTTGCCATCTAGCGGGGGAGGCAATGAGCAGTTCTTC.

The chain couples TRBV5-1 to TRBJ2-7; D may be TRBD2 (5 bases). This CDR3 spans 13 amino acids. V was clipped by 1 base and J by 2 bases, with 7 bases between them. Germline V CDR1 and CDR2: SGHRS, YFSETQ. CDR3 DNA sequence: TGCGCCAGCAGCTTGTCTAGCCCCTACGAGCAGTACTTC. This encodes CASSLSSPYEQYF.

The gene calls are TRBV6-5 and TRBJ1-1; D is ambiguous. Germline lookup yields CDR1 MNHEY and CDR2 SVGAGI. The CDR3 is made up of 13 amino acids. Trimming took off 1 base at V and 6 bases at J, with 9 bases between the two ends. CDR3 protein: CASSYLYRAEAFF. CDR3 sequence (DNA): TGTGCCAGCAGTTACTTATATCGGGCTGAAGCTTTCTTT.

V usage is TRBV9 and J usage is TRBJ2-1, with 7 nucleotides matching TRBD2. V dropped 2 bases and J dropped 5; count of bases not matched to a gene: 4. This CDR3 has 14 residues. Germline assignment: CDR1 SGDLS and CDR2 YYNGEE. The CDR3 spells CASSVGGTNNEQFF. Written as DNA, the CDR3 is TGTGCCAGCAGCGTGGGCGGGACTAACAATGAGCAGTTCTTC.

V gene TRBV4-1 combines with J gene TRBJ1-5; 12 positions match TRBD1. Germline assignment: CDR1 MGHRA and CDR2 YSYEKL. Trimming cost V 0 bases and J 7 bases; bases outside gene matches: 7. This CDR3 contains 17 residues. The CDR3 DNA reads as TGCGCCAGCAGCCAAGAGATAGCGGGACAGGGGGCCCAGCCCCAGCATTTT. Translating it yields CASSQEIAGQGAQPQHF.

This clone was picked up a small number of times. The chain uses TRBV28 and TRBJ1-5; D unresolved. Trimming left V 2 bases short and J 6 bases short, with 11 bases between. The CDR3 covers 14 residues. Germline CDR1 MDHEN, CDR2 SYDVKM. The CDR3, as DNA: TGTGCCAGCAGTTTACCCGTGGGGAGTCAGCCCCAGCATTTT. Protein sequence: CASSLPVGSQPQHF.

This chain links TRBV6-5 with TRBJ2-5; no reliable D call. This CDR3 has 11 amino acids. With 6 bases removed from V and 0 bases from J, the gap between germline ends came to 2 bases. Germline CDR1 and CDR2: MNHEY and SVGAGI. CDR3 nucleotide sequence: TGTGCCAGCAGCAACCAAGAGACCCAGTACTTC. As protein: CASSNQETQYF.

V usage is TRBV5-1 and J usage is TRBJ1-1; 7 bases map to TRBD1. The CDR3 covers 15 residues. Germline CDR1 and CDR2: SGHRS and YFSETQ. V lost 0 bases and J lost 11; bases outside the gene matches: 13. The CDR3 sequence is CASSLAEPQGTGAFF. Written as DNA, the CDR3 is TGCGCCAGCAGCTTGGCCGAACCACAGGGGACTGGGGCTTTCTTT.

The CDR3 is CASSKSGTGGYEQYF. The CDR3, as DNA: TGTGCCAGCAGTAAATCCGGGACAGGGGGCTACGAGCAGTACTTC. The chain couples TRBV6-4 to TRBJ2-7; 11 positions match TRBD1. Germline trimming cut 5 bases from V and 3 bases from J; bases unmatched to any gene: 6. Per germline, CDR1 MRHNA and CDR2 SNTAGT. This CDR3 has 15 amino acids.

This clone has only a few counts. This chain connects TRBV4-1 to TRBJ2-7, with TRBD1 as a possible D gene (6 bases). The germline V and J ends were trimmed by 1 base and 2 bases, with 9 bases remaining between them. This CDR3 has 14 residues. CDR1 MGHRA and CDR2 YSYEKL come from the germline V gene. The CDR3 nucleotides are TGCGCCAGCAGCCAAGTGCGGACAGCCTACGAGCAGTACTTC. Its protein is CASSQVRTAYEQYF.

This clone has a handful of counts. The chain's CDR3 is CAWSSGQGYGYTF. DNA for the CDR3: TGTGCCTGGAGTTCGGGACAGGGCTATGGCTACACCTTC. V is TRBV30 and J is TRBJ1-2, with 9 bases that match TRBD1. The CDR3 length is 13 residues. Germline V CDR1 and CDR2: GTSNPN, SVGIG (reference sequence). Trimming removed 2 bases from V and 4 bases from J; junction bases left unmatched: 2.